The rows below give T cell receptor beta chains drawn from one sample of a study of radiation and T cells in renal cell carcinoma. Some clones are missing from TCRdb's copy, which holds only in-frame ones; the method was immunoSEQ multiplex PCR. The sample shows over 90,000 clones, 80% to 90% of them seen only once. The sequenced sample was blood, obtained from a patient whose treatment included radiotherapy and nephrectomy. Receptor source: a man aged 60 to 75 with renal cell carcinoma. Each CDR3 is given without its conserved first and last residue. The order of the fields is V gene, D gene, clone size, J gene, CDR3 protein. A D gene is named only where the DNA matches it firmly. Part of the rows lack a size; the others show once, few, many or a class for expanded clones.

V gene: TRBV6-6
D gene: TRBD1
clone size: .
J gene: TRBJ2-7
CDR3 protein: ASSPPGTGSYEQY

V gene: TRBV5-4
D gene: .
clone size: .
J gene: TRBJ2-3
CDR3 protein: ASSRGVADTQY

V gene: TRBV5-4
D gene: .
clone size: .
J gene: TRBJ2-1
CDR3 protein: ASISSSRGSNEQF

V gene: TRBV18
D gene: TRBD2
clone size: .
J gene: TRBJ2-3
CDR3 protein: ASSPGTTGNTDTQY

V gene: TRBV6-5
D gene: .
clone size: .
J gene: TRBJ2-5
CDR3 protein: ASSSTGQQETQY

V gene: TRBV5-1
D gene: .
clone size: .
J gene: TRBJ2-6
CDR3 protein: ASSPSRGSLSGANVLT

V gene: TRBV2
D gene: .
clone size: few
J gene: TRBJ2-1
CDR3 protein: ASSDRQISLNEQF

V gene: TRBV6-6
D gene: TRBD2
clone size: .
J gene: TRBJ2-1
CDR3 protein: ASSKGTSGSEQF

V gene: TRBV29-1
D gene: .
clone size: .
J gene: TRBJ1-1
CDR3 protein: SGSKTATDTEAF

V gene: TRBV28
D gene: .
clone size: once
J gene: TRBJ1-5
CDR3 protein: ASGNQPQH

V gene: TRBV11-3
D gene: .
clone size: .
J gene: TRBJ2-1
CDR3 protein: ASSLASEYNEQF

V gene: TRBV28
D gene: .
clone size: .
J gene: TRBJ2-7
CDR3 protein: ASLGDSYEQY

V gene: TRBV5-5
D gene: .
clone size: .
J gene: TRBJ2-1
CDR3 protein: ASSLGGRSYNEQF

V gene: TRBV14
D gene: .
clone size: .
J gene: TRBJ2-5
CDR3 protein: ASSQEGGVRETQY

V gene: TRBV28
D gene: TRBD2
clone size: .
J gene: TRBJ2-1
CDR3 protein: ASSLLAGGFSEQF

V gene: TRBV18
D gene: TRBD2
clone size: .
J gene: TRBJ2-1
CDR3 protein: ASSARLAGVYNEQF

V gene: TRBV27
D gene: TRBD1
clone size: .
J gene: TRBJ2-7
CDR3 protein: ASGRQGTDYEQY

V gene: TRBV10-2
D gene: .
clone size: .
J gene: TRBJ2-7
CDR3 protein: ASSESVTGVRRSYEQY

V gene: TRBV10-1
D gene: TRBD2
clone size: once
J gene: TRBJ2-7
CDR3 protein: ASKPSGRDEQY

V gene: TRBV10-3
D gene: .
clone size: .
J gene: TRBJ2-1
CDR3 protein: AISHDVNEQF

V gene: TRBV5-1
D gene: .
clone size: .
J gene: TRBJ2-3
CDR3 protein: ASSFGTPGTDTQY

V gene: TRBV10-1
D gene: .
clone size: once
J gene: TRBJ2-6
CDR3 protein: ASSERWPSGANVLT

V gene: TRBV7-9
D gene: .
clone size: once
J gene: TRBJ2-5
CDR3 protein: ASSLSTVQETQY

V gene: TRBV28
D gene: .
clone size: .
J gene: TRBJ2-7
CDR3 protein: ASSPPGTVYEQY

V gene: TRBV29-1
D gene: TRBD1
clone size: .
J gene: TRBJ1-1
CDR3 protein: SVAYRQGPNTEAF

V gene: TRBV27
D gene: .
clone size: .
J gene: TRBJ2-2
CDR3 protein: ASSLRQGGTGELF

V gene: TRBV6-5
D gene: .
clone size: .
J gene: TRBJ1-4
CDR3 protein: ASRKQGQEKLF

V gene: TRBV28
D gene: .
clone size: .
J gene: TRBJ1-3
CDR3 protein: ASYSGLFSGNTIY

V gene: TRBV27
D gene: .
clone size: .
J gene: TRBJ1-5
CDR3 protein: ASSNRRDVRGPQH

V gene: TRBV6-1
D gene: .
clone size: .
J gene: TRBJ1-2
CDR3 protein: ASSGQLNYGYT

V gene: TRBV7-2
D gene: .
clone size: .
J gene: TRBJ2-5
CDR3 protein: ASSFLNRDETQY

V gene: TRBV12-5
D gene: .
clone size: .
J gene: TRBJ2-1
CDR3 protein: ASGSSSAFHEQF

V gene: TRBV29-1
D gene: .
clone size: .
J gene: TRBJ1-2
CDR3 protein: SVDSPNYGYT

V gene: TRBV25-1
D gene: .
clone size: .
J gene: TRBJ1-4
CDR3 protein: ASSEYGTNEKLF

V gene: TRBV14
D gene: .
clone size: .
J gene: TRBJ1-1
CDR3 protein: ASSHAYSEAF

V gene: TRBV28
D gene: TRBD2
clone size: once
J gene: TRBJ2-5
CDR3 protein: ASSPEFGTGGEETQY

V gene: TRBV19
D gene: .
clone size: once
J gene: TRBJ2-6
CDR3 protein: ASSFRRVSGANVLT

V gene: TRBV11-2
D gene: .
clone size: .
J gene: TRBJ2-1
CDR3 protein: ASSLGAVGDEQF

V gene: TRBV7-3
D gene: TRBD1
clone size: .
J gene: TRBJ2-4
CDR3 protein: ASSGAGGQNIQY

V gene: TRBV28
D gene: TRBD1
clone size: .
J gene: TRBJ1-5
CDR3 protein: ASSSSGQGVSGQPQH

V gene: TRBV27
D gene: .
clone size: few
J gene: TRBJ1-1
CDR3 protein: ASNGPHTEAF

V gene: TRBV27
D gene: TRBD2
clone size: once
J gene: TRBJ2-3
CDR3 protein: ASSLHWTSGRPDTQY

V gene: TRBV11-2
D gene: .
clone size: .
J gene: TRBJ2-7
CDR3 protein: ASSLGSGAYEQY

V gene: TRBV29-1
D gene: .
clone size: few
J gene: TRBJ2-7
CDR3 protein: SVEDRFGYEQY

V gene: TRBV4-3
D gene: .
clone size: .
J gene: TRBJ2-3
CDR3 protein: ASSQDRATQSTDTQY

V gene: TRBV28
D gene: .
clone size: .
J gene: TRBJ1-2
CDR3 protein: ASRPGLANYGYT

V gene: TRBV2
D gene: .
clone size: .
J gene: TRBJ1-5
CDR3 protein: ASSFRLGWGRGNQPQH

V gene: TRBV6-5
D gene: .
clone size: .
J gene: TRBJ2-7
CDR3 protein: ASSYGPLTSPYEQY

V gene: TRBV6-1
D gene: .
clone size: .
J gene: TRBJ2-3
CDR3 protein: ASSVISTDTQY

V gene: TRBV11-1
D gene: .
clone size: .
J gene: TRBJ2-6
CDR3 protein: ASSLGGGISGANVLT

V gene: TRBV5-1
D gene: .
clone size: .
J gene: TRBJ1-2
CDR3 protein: ASSLGDRPNYGYT

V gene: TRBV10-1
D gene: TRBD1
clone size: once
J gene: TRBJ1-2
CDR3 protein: ASSGDRAFYT

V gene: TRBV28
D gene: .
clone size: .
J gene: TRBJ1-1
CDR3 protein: ASCRGWGSEAF

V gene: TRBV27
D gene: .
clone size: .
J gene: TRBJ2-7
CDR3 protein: ASSPTGMTYEQY